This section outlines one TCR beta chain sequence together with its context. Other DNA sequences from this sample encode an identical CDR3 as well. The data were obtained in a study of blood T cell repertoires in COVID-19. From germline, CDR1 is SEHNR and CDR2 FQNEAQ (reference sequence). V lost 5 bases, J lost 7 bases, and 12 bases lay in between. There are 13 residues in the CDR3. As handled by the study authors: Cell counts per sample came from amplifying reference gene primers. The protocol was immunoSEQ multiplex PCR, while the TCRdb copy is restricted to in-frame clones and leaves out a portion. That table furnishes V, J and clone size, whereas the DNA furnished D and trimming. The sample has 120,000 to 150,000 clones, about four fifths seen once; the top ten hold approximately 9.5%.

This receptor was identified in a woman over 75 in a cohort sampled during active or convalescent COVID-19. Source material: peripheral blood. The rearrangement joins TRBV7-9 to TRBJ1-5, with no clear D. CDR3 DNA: TGTGCCAGCAGCCTGATGACTGGGCAGCCCCAGCATTTT. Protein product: CASSLMTGQPQHF.